This T cell receptor (beta chain) was sequenced during a study of blood T cell repertoires in COVID-19. Clones were read by immunoSEQ multiplex PCR, and TCRdb kept only the in-frame ones, dropping some. The table shows 150,000 to 200,000 clones, with 88% occurring only once. V was clipped by 1 base and J by 4 bases, with 10 bases between them. The germline V gene has CDR1 LGHNA and CDR2 YSLEER. This CDR3 comprises 14 residues. The source of this sequence is a human donor in a cohort sampled during active COVID-19. The chain combines TRBV4-3 with TRBJ1-2; D remains ambiguous. Sequencing was done on a sample of peripheral blood. CDR3 in DNA: TGCGCCAGCAGCCAAGTGGGCAGCACCTATGGCTACACCTTC. Protein product: CASSQVGSTYGYTF.